This T cell receptor (beta chain) was found in a study of response to subunit inactivated influenza vaccine. Study results and limitations: It was suggested by the authors that few new T cells are recruited by each seasonal influenza vaccination.

Germline V gene sequence: CDR1 SGHDN, CDR2 FVKESK. Deletions cut 6 bases from V and 3 bases from J, with 12 bases between. The CDR3 consists of 13 residues. TCRdb analysed the RT-PCR reads with MiXCR anew, one entry per CDR3 protein. The sample carries around 750,000 distinct CDR3 sequences, 21% recorded once. Concerning this clonotype: The antigen is unknown.

This sequence was found in a man over 45 who received an inactivated influenza vaccine. The V and J genes are TRBV14 and TRBJ2-7, with D perhaps matching TRBD1 or TRBD2 (5 bases each). The sequencing here drew on PBMCs from blood, taken more than 4 days after vaccination. DNA of the CDR3: TGTGCCAGCAGACGAGGGGCCCACTACGAGCAGTACTTC. Its protein product is CASRRGAHYEQYF.